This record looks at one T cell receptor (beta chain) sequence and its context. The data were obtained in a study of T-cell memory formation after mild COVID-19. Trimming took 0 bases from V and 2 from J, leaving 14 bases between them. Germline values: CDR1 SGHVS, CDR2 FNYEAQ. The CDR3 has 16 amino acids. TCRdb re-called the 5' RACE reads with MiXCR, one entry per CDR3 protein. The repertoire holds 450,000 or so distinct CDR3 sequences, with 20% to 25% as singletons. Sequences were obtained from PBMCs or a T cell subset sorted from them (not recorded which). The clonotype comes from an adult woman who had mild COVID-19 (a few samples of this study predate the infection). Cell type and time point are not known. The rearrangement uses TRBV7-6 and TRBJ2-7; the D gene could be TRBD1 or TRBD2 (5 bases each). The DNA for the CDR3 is TGTGCCAGCAGCTTAGCCCAGTCAGGGAGTCCCTACGAGCAGTACTTC. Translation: CASSLAQSGSPYEQYF. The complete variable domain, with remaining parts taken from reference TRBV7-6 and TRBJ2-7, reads GAGVSQSPRYKVTKRGQDVALRCDPISGHVSLYWYRQALGQGPEFLTYFNYEAQQDKSGLPNDRFSAERPEGSISTLTIQRTEQRDSAMYRCASSLAQSGSPYEQYFGPGTRLTVT.